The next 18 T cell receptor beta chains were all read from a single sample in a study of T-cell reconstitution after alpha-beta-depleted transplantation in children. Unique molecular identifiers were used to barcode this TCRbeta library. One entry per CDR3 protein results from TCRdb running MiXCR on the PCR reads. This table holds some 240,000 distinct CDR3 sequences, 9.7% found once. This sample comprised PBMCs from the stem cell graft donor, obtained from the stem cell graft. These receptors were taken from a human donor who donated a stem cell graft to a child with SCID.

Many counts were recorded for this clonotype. CDR3 region: CASRRGEANYGYTF. The DNA for the CDR3 is TGTGCCAGCAGGAGGGGTGAAGCTAACTATGGCTACACCTTC. V is TRBV12-3 or TRBV12-4 and J is TRBJ1-2, with TRBD1 as a possible D gene (5 bases). This CDR3 region has 14 residues. V was pared by 6 bases and J by 0 bases, with 11 bases between.

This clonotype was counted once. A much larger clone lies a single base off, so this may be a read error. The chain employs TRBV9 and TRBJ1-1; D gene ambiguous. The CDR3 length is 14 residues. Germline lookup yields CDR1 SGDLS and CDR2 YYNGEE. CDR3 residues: CASSVGSRDTEASF. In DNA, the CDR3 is TGTGCCAGCAGCGTAGGGAGCCGCGACACTGAAGCTTCCTTT.

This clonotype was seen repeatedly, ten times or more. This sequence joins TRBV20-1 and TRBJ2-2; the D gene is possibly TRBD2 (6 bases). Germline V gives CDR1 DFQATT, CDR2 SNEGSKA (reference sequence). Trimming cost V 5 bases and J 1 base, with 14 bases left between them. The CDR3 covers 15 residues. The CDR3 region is CSAPGGKRNTGELFF. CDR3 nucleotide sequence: TGCAGTGCTCCAGGCGGGAAGCGGAACACCGGGGAGCTGTTTTTT.

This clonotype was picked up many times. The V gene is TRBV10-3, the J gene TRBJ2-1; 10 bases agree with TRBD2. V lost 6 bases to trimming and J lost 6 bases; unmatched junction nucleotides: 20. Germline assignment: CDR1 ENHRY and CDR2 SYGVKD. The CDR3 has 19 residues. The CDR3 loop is CAISDLFLVSERGGNEQFF. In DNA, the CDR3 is TGTGCCATCAGCGACCTTTTCCTGGTTTCGGAGCGGGGGGGCAATGAGCAGTTCTTC.

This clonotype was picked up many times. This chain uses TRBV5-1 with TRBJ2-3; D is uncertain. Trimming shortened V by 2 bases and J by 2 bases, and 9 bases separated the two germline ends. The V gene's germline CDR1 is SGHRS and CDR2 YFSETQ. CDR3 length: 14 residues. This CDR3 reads CASSFKLSTDTQYF. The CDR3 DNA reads TGCGCCAGCAGCTTCAAATTATCCACAGATACGCAGTATTTT.

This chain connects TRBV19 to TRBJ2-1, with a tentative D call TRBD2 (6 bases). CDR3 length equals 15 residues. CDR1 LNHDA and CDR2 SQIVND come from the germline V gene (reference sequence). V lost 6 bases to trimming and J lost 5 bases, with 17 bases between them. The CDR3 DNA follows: TGTGCCAGTAGACGATCGGGAGCCGCTAACAATGAGCAGTTCTTC. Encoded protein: CASRRSGAANNEQFF.

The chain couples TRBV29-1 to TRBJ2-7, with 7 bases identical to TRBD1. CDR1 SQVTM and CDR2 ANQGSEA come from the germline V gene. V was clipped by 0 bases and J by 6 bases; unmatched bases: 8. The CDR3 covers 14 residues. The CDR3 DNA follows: TGCAGCGTTGAAGACCCGGGACAGCTTGTCGAGCAGTACTTC. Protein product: CSVEDPGQLVEQYF.

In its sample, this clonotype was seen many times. Here the CDR3 DNA reads TGCGCCAGCAGCCGGACAGGGGGCCATGGGAATGAGCAGTTCTTC. It codes for CASSRTGGHGNEQFF. V is TRBV5-1 and J is TRBJ2-1, with 11 nucleotides matching TRBD1. Germline V CDR1 and CDR2: SGHRS, YFSETQ. There are 15 residues in the CDR3. The V and J ends lost 4 bases and 7 bases, in that order; junction bases with no gene match: 7. Complete variable domain (other parts from reference TRBV5-1 and TRBJ2-1): KAGVTQTPRYLIKTRGQQVTLSCSPISGHRSVSWYQQTPGQGLQFLFEYFSETQRNKGNFPGRFSGRQFSNSRSEMNVSTLELGDSALYLCASSRTGGHGNEQFFGPGTRLTVL.

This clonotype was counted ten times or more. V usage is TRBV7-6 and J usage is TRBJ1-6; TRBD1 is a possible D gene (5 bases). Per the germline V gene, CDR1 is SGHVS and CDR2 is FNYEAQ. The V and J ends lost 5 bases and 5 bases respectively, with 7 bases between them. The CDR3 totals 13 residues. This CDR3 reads CASSLGDNSPLHF. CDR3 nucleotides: TGTGCCAGCAGCCTAGGGGATAATTCACCCCTCCACTTT.

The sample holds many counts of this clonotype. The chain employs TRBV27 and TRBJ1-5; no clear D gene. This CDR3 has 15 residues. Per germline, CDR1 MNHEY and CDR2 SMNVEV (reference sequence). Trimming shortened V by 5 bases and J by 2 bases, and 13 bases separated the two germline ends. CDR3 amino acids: CASSSNSAGNQPQHF. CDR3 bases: TGTGCCAGCAGTAGTAACAGCGCGGGCAATCAGCCCCAGCATTTT.

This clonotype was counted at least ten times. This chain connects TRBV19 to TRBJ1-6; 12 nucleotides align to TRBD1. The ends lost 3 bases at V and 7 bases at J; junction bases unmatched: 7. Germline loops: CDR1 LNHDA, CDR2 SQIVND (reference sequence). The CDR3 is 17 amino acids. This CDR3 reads CASSIGDRGPWNSPLHF. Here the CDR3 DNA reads TGTGCCAGTAGTATTGGGGACAGGGGGCCTTGGAATTCACCCCTCCACTTT.

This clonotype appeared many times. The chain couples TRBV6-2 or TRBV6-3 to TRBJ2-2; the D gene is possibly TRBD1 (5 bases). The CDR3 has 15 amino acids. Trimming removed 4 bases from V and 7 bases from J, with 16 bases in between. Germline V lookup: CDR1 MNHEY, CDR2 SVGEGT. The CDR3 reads CASSSRQKTSGELFF. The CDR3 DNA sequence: TGTGCCAGCAGTTCGCGACAGAAGACAAGCGGGGAGCTGTTTTTT.

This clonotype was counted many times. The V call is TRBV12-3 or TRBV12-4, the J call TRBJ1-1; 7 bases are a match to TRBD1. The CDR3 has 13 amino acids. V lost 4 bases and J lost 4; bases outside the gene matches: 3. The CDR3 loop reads CASSSDRVTEAFF. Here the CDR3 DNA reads TGTGCCAGCAGTTCCGACAGGGTCACTGAAGCTTTCTTT.

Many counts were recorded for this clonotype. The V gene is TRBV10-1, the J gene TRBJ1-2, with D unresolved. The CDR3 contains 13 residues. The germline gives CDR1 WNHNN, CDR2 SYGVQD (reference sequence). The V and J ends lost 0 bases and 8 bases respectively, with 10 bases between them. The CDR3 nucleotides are TGCGCCAGCAGTGAGTCCCCGGGTGGGGGCTACACCTTC. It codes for CASSESPGGGYTF.

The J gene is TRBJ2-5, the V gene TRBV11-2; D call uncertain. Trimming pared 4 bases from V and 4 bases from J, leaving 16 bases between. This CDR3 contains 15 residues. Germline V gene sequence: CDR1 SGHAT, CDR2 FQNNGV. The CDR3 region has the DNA TGTGCCAGCAGCTCCCCTTCCGTGGGGTCAGAGACCCAGTACTTC. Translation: CASSSPSVGSETQYF. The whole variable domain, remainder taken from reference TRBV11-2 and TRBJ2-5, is EAGVAQSPRYKIIEKRQSVAFWCNPISGHATLYWYQQILGQGPKLLIQFQNNGVVDDSQLPKDRFSAERLKGVDSTLKIQPAKLEDSAVYLCASSSPSVGSETQYFGPGTRLLVL.

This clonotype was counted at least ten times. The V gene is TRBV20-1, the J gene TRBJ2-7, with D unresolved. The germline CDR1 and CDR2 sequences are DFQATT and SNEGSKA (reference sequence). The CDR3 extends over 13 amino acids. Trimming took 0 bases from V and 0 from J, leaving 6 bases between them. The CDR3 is CSARDLSSYEQYF. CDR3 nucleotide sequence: TGCAGTGCTAGAGATCTAAGCTCCTACGAGCAGTACTTC.

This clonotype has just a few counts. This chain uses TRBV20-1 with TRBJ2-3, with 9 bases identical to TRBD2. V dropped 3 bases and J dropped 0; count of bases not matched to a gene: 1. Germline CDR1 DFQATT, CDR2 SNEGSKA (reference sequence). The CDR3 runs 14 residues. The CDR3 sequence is CSARREGSTDTQYF. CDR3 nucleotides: TGCAGTGCTAGGCGGGAGGGTAGCACAGATACGCAGTATTTT.

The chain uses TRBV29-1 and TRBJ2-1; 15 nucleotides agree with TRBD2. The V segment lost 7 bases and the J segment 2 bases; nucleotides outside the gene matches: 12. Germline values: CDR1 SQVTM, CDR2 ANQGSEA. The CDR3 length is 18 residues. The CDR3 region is CSGLGPGLAGGTYNEQFF. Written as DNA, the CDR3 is TGCAGCGGATTGGGCCCGGGACTAGCGGGGGGCACCTACAATGAGCAGTTCTTC.